This is a list of T cell receptor beta chains from one sample in a study of T cells expressing NK-cell markers. No DNA is given; TCRdb re-called the 5' RACE reads and lists each CDR3 protein once. This table holds about 390,000 distinct CDR3 sequences. Sequenced sample: blood T cells: a sorted CD56 or NKG2C T cell subset, CD4+ or CD8+ T cells, or bulk PBMC T cells (not recorded which). The receptors stem from a woman aged 45-65 years in good health. CDR3s include the opening cysteine and the closing phenylalanine or tryptophan.

15	TRBV6-5	TRBJ1-1	CATGRRGRGPAEAFF
12	TRBV3-1	TRBJ1-5	CASSQGNRPQHF
14	TRBV7-9	TRBJ2-1	CASRATGVGNEQFF
13	TRBV6-2/TRBV6-3	TRBJ2-7	CASSFQREGRTYF
16	TRBV7-6	TRBJ2-7	CASSLVQGQGAYEQYF
15	TRBV4-1	TRBJ2-3	CASSQYQVGTDTQYF
16	TRBV12-3/TRBV12-4	TRBJ2-2	CASSFRLAANTGELFF
13	TRBV10-3	TRBJ2-3	CATLAGGPDTQYF
14	TRBV6-5	TRBJ2-5	CASSKTGSPETQYF
15	TRBV20-1	TRBJ2-7	CSASGVLAGGSEQYF
16	TRBV9	TRBJ2-1	CASSPSSGTPPRREFF
12	TRBV6-5	TRBJ1-1	CASGQLNTEAFF
15	TRBV3-1	TRBJ2-1	CASSPSTGRSASQFF
17	TRBV9	TRBJ2-3	CASSVGGSGRYTDTQYF
16	TRBV6-1	TRBJ2-2	CASSPDLASVTGELFF
19	TRBV4-1	TRBJ2-3	CASSQDGTSGRVYTDTQYF
16	TRBV12-3/TRBV12-4	TRBJ2-5	CASSSRDRGTQETQYF
14	TRBV3-1	TRBJ2-7	CASSHPAVVHEQYF
15	TRBV3-1	TRBJ2-5	CASSQTGTRKETQYF
12	TRBV4-1	TRBJ2-7	CASSQDPYEQYF
14	TRBV5-1	TRBJ2-7	CASSLAPRLYEQYF
14	TRBV19	TRBJ1-4	CASSITGTNEKLFF
17	TRBV6-2/TRBV6-3	TRBJ2-2	CASSSFGLAANTGELFF
15	TRBV5-1	TRBJ2-3	CASSFRGTRTDTQYF
16	TRBV7-2	TRBJ2-7	CASSRISHQGGYEQYF
15	TRBV15	TRBJ1-1	CATSREIIIGTEAFF
14	TRBV20-1	TRBJ1-2	CSAHPSGTNYGYTF
17	TRBV7-2	TRBJ2-1	CASSSEGWAGGPDEQFF
14	TRBV20-1	TRBJ2-3	CSALYRGNTDTQYF
14	TRBV2	TRBJ1-2	CASRDREINYGYTF
12	TRBV29-1	TRBJ2-5	CSVSGGLETQYF
15	TRBV23-1	TRBJ2-7	CASSHTHAIQYEQYF
14	TRBV2	TRBJ1-1	CASSGDNMNTEAFF
15	TRBV12-3/TRBV12-4	TRBJ2-7	CASSFGTGGSYEQYF
15	TRBV20-1	TRBJ2-3	CSGQAAQISTDTQYF
15	TRBV7-2	TRBJ2-2	CASSRPGLATGELFF
19	TRBV11-2	TRBJ2-3	CASSLGGRPSGSSTDTQYF
14	TRBV3-1	TRBJ1-5	CASSRTWGNQPQHF
15	TRBV20-1	TRBJ2-4	CSARFDNRAKNIQYF
13	TRBV7-3	TRBJ2-5	CASSQVSGETQYF
14	TRBV20-1	TRBJ2-3	CSARDSGRGDTQYF
18	TRBV21-1	TRBJ2-7	CASRPCVSSAKRAYEQYF
14	TRBV5-1	TRBJ2-7	CASSLYGGIDEQYF
16	TRBV12-3/TRBV12-4	TRBJ2-7	CASSLRLAGGPHEQYF
15	TRBV5-1	TRBJ1-6	CASSLETLGKSPLHF
14	TRBV2	TRBJ2-2	CASKKGAQDGELFF
15	TRBV18	TRBJ2-1	CASSPTSQGLSEQFF
14	TRBV5-1	TRBJ2-3	CASSFGQGTDTQYF
14	TRBV11-2	TRBJ2-7	CASSLGIGKAEQYF
14	TRBV12-3/TRBV12-4	TRBJ2-1	CASRLTSGSLEQFF
13	TRBV6-6	TRBJ2-7	CASRFEGGGEQYF
13	TRBV14	TRBJ1-5	CASSGSENQPQHF